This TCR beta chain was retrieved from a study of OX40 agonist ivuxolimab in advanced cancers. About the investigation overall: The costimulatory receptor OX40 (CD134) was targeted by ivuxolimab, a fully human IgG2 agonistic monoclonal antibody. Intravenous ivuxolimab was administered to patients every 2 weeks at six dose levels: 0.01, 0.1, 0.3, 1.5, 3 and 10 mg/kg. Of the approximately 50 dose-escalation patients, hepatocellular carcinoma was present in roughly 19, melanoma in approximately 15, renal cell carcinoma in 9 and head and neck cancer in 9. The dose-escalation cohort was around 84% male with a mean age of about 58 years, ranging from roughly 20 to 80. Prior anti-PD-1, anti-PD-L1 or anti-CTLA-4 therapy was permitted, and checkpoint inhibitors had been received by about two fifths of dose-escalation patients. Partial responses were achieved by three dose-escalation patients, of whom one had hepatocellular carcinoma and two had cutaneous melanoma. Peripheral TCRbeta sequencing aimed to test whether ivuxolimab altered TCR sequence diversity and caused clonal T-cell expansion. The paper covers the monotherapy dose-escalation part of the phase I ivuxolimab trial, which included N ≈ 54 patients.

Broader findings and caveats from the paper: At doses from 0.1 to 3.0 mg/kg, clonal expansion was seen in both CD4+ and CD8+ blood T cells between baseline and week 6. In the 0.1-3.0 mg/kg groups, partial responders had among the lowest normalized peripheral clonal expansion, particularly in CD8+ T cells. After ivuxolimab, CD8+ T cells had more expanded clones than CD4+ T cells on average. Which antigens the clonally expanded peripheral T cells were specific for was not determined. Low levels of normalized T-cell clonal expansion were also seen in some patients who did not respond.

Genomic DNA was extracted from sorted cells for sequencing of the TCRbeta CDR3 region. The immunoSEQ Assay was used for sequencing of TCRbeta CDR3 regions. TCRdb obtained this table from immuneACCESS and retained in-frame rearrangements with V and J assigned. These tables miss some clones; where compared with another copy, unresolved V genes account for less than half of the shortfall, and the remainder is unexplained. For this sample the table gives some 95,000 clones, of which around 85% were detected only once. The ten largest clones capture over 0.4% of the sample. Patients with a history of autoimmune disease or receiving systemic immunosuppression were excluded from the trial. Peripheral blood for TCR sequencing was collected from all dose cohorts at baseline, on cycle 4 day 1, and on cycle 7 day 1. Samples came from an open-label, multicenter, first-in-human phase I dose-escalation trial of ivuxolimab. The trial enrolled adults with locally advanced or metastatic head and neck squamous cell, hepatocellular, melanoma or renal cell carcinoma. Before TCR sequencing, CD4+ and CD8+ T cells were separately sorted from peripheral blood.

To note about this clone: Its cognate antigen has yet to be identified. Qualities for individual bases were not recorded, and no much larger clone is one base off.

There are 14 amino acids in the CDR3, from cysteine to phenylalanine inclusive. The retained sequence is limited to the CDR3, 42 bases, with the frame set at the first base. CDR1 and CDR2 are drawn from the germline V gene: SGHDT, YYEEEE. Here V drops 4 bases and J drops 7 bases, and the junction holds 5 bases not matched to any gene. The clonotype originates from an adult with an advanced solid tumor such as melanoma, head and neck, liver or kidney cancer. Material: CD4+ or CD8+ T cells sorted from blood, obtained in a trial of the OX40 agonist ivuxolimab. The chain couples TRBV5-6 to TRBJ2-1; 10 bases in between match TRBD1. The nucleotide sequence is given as TGTGCCAGCAGCCTTAGGACAGGGGGAAATGAGCAGTTCTTC. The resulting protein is CASSLRTGGNEQFF.